These 20 T cell receptor beta chains were sequenced from one sample in a study of control samples from healthy donors and cancer patients (dated by TCRdb to about 2020). The library was prepared using the immunoSEQ multiplex PCR assay. Here the immuneACCESS table is served through TCRdb, limited to in-frame sequences with V and J called. Missing clones are a known gap in these copies; in checked studies unresolved V genes cover under half, and the rest lacks a known reason. Within this sample are some 130,000 clones, with roughly 90% of them counted one time only. The ten biggest clones cover over 2% of the sample. Sample: blood. The receptors were gathered from a man younger than 30 in good health.

The J gene is TRBJ1-1, the V gene TRBV7-3, with D possibly TRBD1 on 6 matching bases. The CDR3 contains 14 residues. Per the germline V gene, CDR1 is SGHTA and CDR2 is FQGTGA. V shed 6 bases and J shed 0 bases, with 11 bases lying between them. The CDR3 sequence: CASSREGVNTEAFF. In DNA, the CDR3 is TGTGCCAGCAGTCGGGAGGGGGTGAACACTGAAGCTTTCTTT.

This clone has only a few counts. The chain recombines TRBV5-1 with TRBJ2-2; TRBD1 is a possible D gene (5 bases). This CDR3 comprises 13 residues. Germline loops: CDR1 SGHRS, CDR2 YFSETQ. V was shortened by 4 bases and J by 6 bases, with 10 bases between the two germline ends. The CDR3 sequence: CASSQMTAGELFF. Here the CDR3 DNA reads TGCGCCAGCAGCCAAATGACAGCCGGGGAGCTGTTTTTT.

The rearrangement uses TRBV5-5 and TRBJ2-1, with unresolved D. CDR1 is SGHKS, CDR2 YYEKEE, per germline (reference sequence). Trimming left V 7 bases short and J 5 bases short, with 10 bases between. The CDR3 totals 12 residues. The CDR3 DNA reads TGTGCCAGCGAGGTGGCCAACAATGAGCAGTTCTTC. It codes for CASEVANNEQFF.

The V gene is TRBV6-4, the J gene TRBJ2-1, with D maybe TRBD1 (5 bases). This CDR3 is 13 amino acids long. Trimming stripped 7 bases from V and 5 bases from J, with 12 bases between. CDR1 MRHNA and CDR2 SNTAGT come from the germline V gene. This CDR3 is CASTWWGDNEQFF. The CDR3 DNA follows: TGTGCCAGCACCTGGTGGGGCGACAATGAGCAGTTCTTC.

The chain is built from TRBV7-3 and TRBJ2-5, with 11 bases aligning to TRBD2. The J segment lost 2 bases and the V segment lost 5 bases, leaving 1 base of the junction unmatched. Germline V lookup: CDR1 SGHTA, CDR2 FQGTGA. The CDR3 contains 14 residues. DNA of the CDR3: TGTGCCAGCAGCCGGACTAGCGGGCAAGAGACCCAGTACTTC. It translates to CASSRTSGQETQYF.

The chain has TRBV3-1 (or the pseudogene TRBV3-2) and TRBJ2-3; 8 bases line up with TRBD2. Per the germline V gene, CDR1 is LGHDT and CDR2 is YNNKEL (reference sequence). This CDR3 is built from 15 residues. Losses at the gene ends were 1 base for V and 7 bases for J; bases not matched to a gene: 7. The CDR3 nucleotides read TGTGCCAGCAGCCAAGGCAGCGGGAGTATTTATACGCAGTATTTT. It is translated as CASSQGSGSIYTQYF.

This chain joins TRBV6-4 and TRBJ1-3; D is undetermined. Germline V lookup: CDR1 MRHNA, CDR2 SNTAGT. CDR3 length: 17 residues. The V end was cut by 0 bases, the J end by 0 bases, with 12 bases between. CDR3 DNA sequence: TGTGCCAGCAGTGACTCTCCCAGGCCCAGCTCTGGAAACACCATATATTTT. Residues: CASSDSPRPSSGNTIYF.

The V and J genes are TRBV11-3 and TRBJ2-3, with D possibly being TRBD2 (6 bases). The CDR3 has 15 residues. Germline CDR1 is SGHNT and CDR2 is YENEEA. Trimming shortened V by 5 bases and J by 6 bases, and 18 bases separated the two germline ends. The CDR3 nucleotides read TGTGCCAGCAGCCCGCTGACTAGAGGTCGCGATACGCAGTATTTT. This sequence encodes CASSPLTRGRDTQYF.

Here the CDR3 reads CASLGTGAYEQYF. CDR3 sequence (DNA): TGTGCCAGCCTGGGGACAGGAGCCTACGAGCAGTACTTC. This chain uses TRBV6-4 with TRBJ2-7; 8 bases are shared with TRBD1. Germline values: CDR1 MRHNA, CDR2 SNTAGT. Losses at the gene ends were 8 bases for V and 2 bases for J; bases not matched to a gene: 5. The CDR3 is 13 amino acids.

The rearrangement uses TRBV5-5 and TRBJ2-1; D is unclear. Germline CDR1 SGHKS, CDR2 YYEKEE (reference sequence). V was pared by 0 bases and J by 4 bases, with 5 bases between. The CDR3 length is 13 residues. CDR3 sequence (DNA): TGTGCCAGCAGCTTGGTAGAATACAATGAGCAGTTCTTC. It encodes CASSLVEYNEQFF.

V and J are TRBV5-1 and TRBJ2-1, with unresolved D. V was shortened by 0 bases and J by 6 bases, with 7 bases between the two germline ends. Germline CDR1 is SGHRS and CDR2 is YFSETQ. This CDR3 comprises 13 residues. The CDR3 sequence: CASSLGPLNEQFF. In nucleotides, the CDR3 is TGCGCCAGCAGCTTGGGGCCGCTCAATGAGCAGTTCTTC.

The chain is built from TRBV7-3 and TRBJ2-1; 8 nucleotides align to TRBD2. Germline lookup yields CDR1 SGHTA and CDR2 FQGTGA. V was pared by 5 bases and J by 0 bases, with 18 bases of the junction left unmatched. This CDR3 comprises 20 residues. The CDR3 coding sequence is TGTGCCAGCAGCACCCCCGTAGACAGCATAGCGGGGACCTCCTACAATGAGCAGTTCTTC. It codes for CASSTPVDSIAGTSYNEQFF.

The chain combines TRBV10-1 with TRBJ1-1; D gene unclear. The CDR3 runs to 14 residues. In germline, CDR1 is WNHNN, CDR2 SYGVQD (reference sequence). Trimming left V 6 bases short and J 4 bases short, with 15 bases between. The CDR3: CASSTSGFGTEAFF. Written as DNA, the CDR3 is TGCGCCAGCAGCACATCGGGATTCGGCACTGAAGCTTTCTTT.

The chain recombines TRBV6-2 or TRBV6-3 with TRBJ2-1, with 11 bases aligning to TRBD2. Germline CDR1 reads MNHEY; CDR2 reads SVGEGT. V lost 2 bases, J lost 9 bases, and 3 bases stayed unmatched. The CDR3 runs 14 residues. The CDR3 spells CASSYTSGRGEQFF. The CDR3, as DNA: TGTGCCAGCAGTTACACTAGCGGGAGAGGTGAGCAGTTCTTC.

This chain links TRBV12-3 or TRBV12-4 with TRBJ2-5; 7 nucleotides agree with TRBD2. With V trimmed by 8 bases and J by 10 bases, 10 bases remained unmatched. This CDR3 is 12 amino acids long. The CDR3 loop is CASRDYFSHQYF. As DNA, the CDR3 is TGTGCCAGCCGGGACTACTTCAGTCACCAGTACTTC.

This clone appeared once. The chain recombines TRBV21-1 with TRBJ2-5; TRBD1 was called by the table and not checked on the DNA. TRBV21-1 has pseudogene status. CDR3 length equals 18 residues. The CDR3 loop reads CACWDSGQGIDQQETQYF. DNA of the CDR3: TGTGCCTGTTGGGATTCTGGACAGGGGATCGACCAACAAGAGACCCAGTACTTC.

This chain joins TRBV9 and TRBJ2-7; TRBD1 is a possible D gene (6 bases). Trimming cost V 4 bases and J 2 bases, with 13 bases left between them. Germline assignment: CDR1 SGDLS and CDR2 YYNGEE. The CDR3 contains 14 residues. CDR3 sequence (DNA): TGTGCCAGCAGCTCCTCAGGGGTTCCCTACGAGCAGTACTTC. Its translation: CASSSSGVPYEQYF.

The DNA for the CDR3 is TGTGCCAGCAGTTACTCGTGGGGATCCTATGGCTACACCTTC. Its protein is CASSYSWGSYGYTF. The rearrangement joins TRBV6-5 to TRBJ1-2; D gene ambiguous. Per germline, CDR1 MNHEY and CDR2 SVGAGI. This CDR3 has 14 amino acids. V dropped 0 bases and J dropped 4 bases, with 9 bases sitting between them.

J is TRBJ1-4 and V is TRBV2; possibly TRBD1 for D (5 bases). V lost 6 bases to trimming and J lost 0 bases, with 14 bases between them. The CDR3 has 16 amino acids. Germline loops: CDR1 SNHLY, CDR2 FYNNEI. The CDR3 reads CASRRGSGATNEKLFF. CDR3 coding DNA: TGTGCCAGCAGGAGGGGATCAGGCGCAACTAATGAAAAACTGTTTTTT.

The chain combines TRBV2 with TRBJ2-3; TRBD2 matches 13 bases. Trimming removed 8 bases from V and 6 bases from J; junction bases left unmatched: 11. This CDR3 is 16 amino acids long. Germline lookup yields CDR1 SNHLY and CDR2 FYNNEI. The CDR3 here is CASGQLAGGPGDTQYF. CDR3 in DNA: TGTGCCAGCGGACAACTAGCGGGAGGGCCCGGCGATACGCAGTATTTT.